This T cell receptor (beta chain) originates from a study of blood T cell repertoires in COVID-19. In the study overall: The cDNA or gDNA used as material had been derived from T cells, B-cell-depleted T cells, or PBMCs.

The data were produced by immunoSEQ multiplex PCR, yet TCRdb's version contains in-frame clones alone and is incomplete. The sample has about 330,000 clones; more than 70% are singletons. Clinical history as reported by participants underpinned cohort assignment. Two negative PCRs, clearance, or symptom resolution characterized the recovered Cohort 3 donors. The CDR3 contains 13 residues. The V and J ends lost 3 bases and 5 bases respectively, with 8 bases between them. Germline-derived CDR1 and CDR2 are LNHDA and SQIVND (reference sequence). This TCR was sampled from a woman in her twenties or thirties who had recovered from COVID-19. This sequence joins TRBV19 and TRBJ1-5; D not resolved. The source material was PBMCs or T cells enriched from blood (not recorded which). For the CDR3, the DNA is TGTGCCAGTAGTATGGTCCGGGATCAGCCCCAGCATTTT. Translation gives CASSMVRDQPQHF.